The 9 T cell receptor beta chains presented below share a single source sample, sequenced in a study of T cells in Graves' hyperthyroidism and ophthalmopathy. TCR beta CDR3 regions were amplified from RNA transcripts. Initially, a first-round RT-PCR of the TCR CDR3 employed the HTBI primer set. TCRdb re-derived calls from the multiplex PCR reads in MiXCR, one entry per CDR3 protein. The table shows a few hundred thousand distinct CDR3 sequences, with approximately 17% occurring only once. The sequencing input was blood. These receptors were collected from a young woman with Graves' ophthalmopathy.

This clonotype was counted ten times or more. This chain links TRBV12-3 or TRBV12-4 with TRBJ2-5; 9 positions match TRBD2. The J segment lost 5 bases and the V segment lost 1 base, leaving 8 bases of the junction unmatched. CDR3 length equals 16 residues. CDR3 loop: CASSLGAGLAGETQYF. CDR3 DNA sequence: TGTGCCAGCAGTTTAGGTGCGGGACTAGCAGGGGAGACCCAGTACTTC.

This clonotype has a count of ten or more. This chain connects TRBV5-1 to TRBJ2-7; D is perhaps TRBD2 (6 bases). V was trimmed by 4 bases and J by 6 bases, leaving 29 bases between them. The length of the CDR3 is 18 residues. Per germline, CDR1 SGHRS and CDR2 YFSETQ. In nucleotides, the CDR3 is TGCGCCAGCAGCGGACCTCCGGACGCAGGGACTCCTCTCGGCGAGCAGTACTTC. Its translation: CASSGPPDAGTPLGEQYF.

This clonotype was counted ten times or more. The chain employs TRBV5-1 and TRBJ1-1, with D perhaps matching TRBD1 (6 bases). The V gene's germline CDR1 is SGHRS and CDR2 YFSETQ. V was cut by 4 bases and J by 3 bases, with 10 bases left in between. The CDR3 runs to 13 residues. The CDR3 region has the DNA TGCGCCAGCAGCGCCACAGGGTACACTGAAGCTTTCTTT. As protein: CASSATGYTEAFF.

This rearrangement joins TRBV2 to TRBJ1-3; tentatively, D is TRBD1 (5 bases). The length of the CDR3 is 14 residues. Germline V gives CDR1 SNHLY, CDR2 FYNNEI. Trimming shortened V by 7 bases and J by 2 bases, and 12 bases separated the two germline ends. CDR3 DNA sequence: TGTGCCAGCATGGAGACAGTTGCTGGAAACACCATATATTTT. This gives the protein CASMETVAGNTIYF.

There are a few counts of this clonotype. The V and J genes are TRBV19 and TRBJ1-1, with D possibly being TRBD1 (6 bases). This CDR3 region has 15 residues. CDR1 and CDR2 (germline): LNHDA, SQIVND (reference sequence). Trimming pared 3 bases from V and 3 bases from J, leaving 14 bases between. CDR3 sequence (DNA): TGTGCCAGTAGTATGGGGGGGGCTATCGACACTGAAGCTTTCTTT. Protein sequence: CASSMGGAIDTEAFF.

This clonotype was counted at least ten times. The V call is TRBV5-1, the J call TRBJ1-6; maybe TRBD1 (5 bases). Germline assignment: CDR1 SGHRS and CDR2 YFSETQ. CDR3 length: 14 amino acids. Deletions cut 2 bases from V and 9 bases from J, with 12 bases between. Written as DNA, the CDR3 is TGCGCCAGCAGCTTTGGAGGGGCAGGTTCACCCCTCCACTTT. This gives the protein CASSFGGAGSPLHF.

This clonotype was observed many times. The chain uses TRBV7-8 and TRBJ1-1; D is undetermined. Germline V gene lookup returns CDR1 SGHVS and CDR2 FQNEAQ. The CDR3 runs to 12 residues. The V end was cut by 1 base, the J end by 8 bases, with 8 bases between. CDR3 sequence: CASSLDVDEAFF. The CDR3 DNA follows: TGTGCCAGCAGCTTAGATGTAGACGAAGCTTTCTTT.

This clonotype was detected once. A read error may explain this, as a much larger clone is one base away. This sequence joins TRBV12-3 or TRBV12-4 and TRBJ2-3; 8 bases agree with TRBD2. This CDR3 contains 15 residues. CDR3 DNA: TGTGCCAGCCTACGGGCACTAGCGGTCACAGGTACGCAGTATTTT. Its protein is CASLRALAVTGTQYF.

A single count supports this clonotype. The chain links TRBV19 to TRBJ2-1, with D possibly matching TRBD2 (6 bases). Between the trimmed V and J ends, which lost 1 base and 6 bases, there was a span of 22 bases. This CDR3 has 18 amino acids. Germline values: CDR1 LNHDA, CDR2 SQIVND (reference sequence). The CDR3 DNA is TGTGCCAGTAGTATAGGCCCGGGGGAGCGCCGTTCGGGCAATGAGCAGTTCTTC. Translated: CASSIGPGERRSGNEQFF.